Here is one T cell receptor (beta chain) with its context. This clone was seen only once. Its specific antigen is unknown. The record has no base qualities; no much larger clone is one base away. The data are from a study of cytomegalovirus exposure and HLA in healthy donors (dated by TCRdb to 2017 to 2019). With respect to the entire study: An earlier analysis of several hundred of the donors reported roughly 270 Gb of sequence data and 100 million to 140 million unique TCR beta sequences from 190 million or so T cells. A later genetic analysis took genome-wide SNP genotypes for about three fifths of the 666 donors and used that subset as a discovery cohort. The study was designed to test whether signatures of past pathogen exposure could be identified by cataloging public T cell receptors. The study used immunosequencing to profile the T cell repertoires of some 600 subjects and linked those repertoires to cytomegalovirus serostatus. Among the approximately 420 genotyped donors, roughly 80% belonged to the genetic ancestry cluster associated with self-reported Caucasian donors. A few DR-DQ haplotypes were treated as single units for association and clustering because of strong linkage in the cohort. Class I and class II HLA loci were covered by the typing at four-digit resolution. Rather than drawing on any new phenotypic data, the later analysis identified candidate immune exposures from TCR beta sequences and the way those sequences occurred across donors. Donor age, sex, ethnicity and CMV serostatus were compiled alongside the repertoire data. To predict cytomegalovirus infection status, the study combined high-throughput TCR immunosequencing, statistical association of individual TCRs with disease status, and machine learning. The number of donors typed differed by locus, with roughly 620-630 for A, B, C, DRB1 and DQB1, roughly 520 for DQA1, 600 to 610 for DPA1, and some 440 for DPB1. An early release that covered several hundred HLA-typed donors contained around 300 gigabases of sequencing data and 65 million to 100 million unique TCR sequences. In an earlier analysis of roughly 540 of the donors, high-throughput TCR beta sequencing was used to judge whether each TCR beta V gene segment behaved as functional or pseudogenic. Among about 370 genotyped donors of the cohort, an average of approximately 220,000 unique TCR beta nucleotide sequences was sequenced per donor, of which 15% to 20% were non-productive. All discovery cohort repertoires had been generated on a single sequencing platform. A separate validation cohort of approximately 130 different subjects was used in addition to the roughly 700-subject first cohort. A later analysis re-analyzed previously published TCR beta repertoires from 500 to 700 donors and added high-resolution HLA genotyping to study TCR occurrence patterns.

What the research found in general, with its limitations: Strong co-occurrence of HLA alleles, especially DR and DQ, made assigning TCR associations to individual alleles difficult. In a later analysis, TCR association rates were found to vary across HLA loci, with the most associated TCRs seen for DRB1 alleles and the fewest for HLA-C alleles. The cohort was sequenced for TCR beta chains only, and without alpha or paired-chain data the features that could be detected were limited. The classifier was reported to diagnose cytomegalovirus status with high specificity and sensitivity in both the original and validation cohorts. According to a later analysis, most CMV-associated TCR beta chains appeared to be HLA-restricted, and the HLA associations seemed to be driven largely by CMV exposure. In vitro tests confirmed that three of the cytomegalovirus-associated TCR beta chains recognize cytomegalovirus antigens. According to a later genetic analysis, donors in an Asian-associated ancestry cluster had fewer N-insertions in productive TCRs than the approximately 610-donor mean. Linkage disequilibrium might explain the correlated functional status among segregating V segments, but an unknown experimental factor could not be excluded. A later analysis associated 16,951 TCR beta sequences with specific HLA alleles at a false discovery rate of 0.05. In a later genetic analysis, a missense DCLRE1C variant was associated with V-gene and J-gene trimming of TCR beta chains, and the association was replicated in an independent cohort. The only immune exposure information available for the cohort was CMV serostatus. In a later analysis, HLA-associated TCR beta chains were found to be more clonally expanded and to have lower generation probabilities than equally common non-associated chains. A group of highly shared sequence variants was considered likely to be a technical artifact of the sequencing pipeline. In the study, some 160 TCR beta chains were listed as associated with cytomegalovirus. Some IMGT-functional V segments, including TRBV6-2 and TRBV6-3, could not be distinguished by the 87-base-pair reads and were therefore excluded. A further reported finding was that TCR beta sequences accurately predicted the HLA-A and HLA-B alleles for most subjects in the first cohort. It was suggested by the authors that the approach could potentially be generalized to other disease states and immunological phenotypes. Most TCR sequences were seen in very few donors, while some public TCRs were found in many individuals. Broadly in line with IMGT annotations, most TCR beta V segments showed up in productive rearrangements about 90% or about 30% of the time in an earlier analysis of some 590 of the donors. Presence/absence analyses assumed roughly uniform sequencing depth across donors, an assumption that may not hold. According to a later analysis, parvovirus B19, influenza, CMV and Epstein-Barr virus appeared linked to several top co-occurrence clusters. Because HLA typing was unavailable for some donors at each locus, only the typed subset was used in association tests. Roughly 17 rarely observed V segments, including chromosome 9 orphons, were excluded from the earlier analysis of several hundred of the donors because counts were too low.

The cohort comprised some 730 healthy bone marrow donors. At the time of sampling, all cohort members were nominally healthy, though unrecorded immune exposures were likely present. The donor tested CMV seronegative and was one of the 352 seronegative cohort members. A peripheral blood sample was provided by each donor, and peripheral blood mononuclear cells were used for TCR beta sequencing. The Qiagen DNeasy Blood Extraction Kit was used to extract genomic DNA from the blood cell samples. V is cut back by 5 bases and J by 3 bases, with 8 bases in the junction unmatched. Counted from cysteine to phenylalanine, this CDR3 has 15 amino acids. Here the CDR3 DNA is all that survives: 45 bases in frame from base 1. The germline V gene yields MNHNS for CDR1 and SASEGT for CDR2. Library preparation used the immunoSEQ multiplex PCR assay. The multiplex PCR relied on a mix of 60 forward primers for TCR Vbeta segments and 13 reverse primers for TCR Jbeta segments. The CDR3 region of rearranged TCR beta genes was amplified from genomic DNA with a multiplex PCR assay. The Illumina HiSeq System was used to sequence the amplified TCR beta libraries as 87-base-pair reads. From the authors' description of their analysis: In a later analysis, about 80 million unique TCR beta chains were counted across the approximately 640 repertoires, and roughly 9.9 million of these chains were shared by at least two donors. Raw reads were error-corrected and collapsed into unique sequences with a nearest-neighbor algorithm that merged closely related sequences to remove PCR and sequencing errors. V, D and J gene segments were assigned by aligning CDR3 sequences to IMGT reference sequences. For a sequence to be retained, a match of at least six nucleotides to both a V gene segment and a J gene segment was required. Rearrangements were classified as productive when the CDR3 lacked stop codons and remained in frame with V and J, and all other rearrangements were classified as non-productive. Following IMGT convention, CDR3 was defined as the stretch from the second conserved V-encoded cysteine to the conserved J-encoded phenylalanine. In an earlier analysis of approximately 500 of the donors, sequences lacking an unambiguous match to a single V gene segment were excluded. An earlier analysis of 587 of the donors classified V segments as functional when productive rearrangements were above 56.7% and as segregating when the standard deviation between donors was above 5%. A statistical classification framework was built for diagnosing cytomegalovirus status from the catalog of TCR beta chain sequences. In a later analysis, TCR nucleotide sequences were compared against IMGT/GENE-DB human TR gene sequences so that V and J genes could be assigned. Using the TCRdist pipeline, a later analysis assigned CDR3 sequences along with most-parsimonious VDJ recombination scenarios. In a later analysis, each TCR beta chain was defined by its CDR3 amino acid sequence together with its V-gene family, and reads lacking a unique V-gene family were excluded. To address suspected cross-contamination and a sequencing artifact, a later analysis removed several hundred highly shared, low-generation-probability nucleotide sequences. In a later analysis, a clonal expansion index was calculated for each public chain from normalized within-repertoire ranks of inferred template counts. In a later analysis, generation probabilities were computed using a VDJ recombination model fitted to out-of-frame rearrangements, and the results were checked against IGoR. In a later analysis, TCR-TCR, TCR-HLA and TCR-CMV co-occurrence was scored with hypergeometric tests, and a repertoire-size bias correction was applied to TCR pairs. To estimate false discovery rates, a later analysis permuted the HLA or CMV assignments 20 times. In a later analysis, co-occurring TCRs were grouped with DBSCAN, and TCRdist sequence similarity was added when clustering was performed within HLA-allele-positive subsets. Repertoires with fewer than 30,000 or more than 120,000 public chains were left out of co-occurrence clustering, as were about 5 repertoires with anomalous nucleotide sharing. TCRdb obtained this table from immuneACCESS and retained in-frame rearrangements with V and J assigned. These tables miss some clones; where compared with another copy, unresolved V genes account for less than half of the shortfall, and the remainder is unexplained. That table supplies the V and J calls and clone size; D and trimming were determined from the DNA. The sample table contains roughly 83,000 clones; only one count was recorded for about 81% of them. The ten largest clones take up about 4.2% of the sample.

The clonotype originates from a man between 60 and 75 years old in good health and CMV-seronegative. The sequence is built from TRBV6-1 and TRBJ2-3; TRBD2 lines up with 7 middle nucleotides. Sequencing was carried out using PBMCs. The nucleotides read TGTGCCAGCAGTATGATGGCGGGGGAAACAGATACGCAGTATTTT. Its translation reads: CASSMMAGETDTQYF.